This T cell receptor beta chain was sequenced during a study of beta chain features in type 1 diabetes (dated by TCRdb to about 2018). Background on the whole study: Mean age, gender distribution, total cell number and subset yield were not different between patients and healthy donors. A total of 90 million to 130 million sorted cells were examined across all samples, and a strong correlation was observed between cell number per subset and RNA yield. Whereas all 28 donors provided naive and central memory subsets, regulatory and stem cell-like memory subsets were isolated from just 8 patients and about 8 healthy donors. In the study, TCRB repertoires of sorted circulating CD4+ T cell subsets from recently diagnosed type 1 diabetes patients were compared with those of matched healthy donors.

The study at large found these results: Because small numbers of individuals were included in the HLA sub-analyses, any influence of HLA type on TCRB rearrangement was left unresolved. Because cDNA was sequenced instead of genomic DNA, highly expressing activated cells could be over-represented, though the groups showed no difference in activation or CD3 levels. In all four CD4+ subsets, TCRB CDR3 length was moderately but significantly shorter in type 1 diabetes patients. At VDJ recombination sites, patients with type 1 diabetes made fewer insertions and deleted more nucleotides, a pattern implying thymic rearrangement abnormalities. Shorter templates might have been favored by PCR, but patient and control samples were amplified and corrected together, so both groups would have been affected equally by any skew. Naive, central memory and regulatory TCRB repertoires appeared to be more alike among patients than among healthy donors.

A single peripheral blood draw of about 116 mL on average was collected from each donor into heparinised tubes. Naive, central memory, regulatory and stem cell-like memory CD4+ T cells were sorted on a BD FACSAria II using a panel including CD45RO, CCR7, CD25, CD127, CD95 and CD27. A purity above 95% was achieved for all sorted populations. PBMCs were separated immediately by Lymphoprep density gradient centrifugation and were stained directly, without being cultured. So that batch effects would be minimized, each experiment stained and sorted samples in pairs, pairing one healthy donor with one patient. This clone occurred a few times. This clone's antigen is unknown. Base qualities are not provided; no much larger clone lies one nucleotide away. A distance of 19 bases separates the germline ends of V and J, which lose 7 bases and 0 bases respectively. The CDR3 starts with the cysteine, ends with the phenylalanine, and has 17 residues. CDR3 DNA is the only sequence kept; it has 51 bases, read in frame from the first base. CDR1 and CDR2 are drawn from the germline V gene: MDHEN, SYDVKM.

The entire amount of isolated RNA was reverse transcribed using the High Capacity cDNA Reverse Transcription Kit, so the sequenced TCRB transcripts were expressed ones. Deep immunoSEQ sequencing was performed on naive, central memory and regulatory T cell samples, with an average of roughly 3.5 million total reads per sample. Sorted cells were lysed in RLT buffer, and RNA was extracted using DNase-treated RNeasy Micro or Mini kits according to cell number. Each cell subset was processed on its own to prevent cross-contamination, while patient and healthy donor samples were processed together. The immunoSEQ multiplex PCR was used to amplify TCRB sequences from cDNA, generating 87-bp fragments that spanned the CDR3 region. Sequencing of the amplicons was performed on the Illumina HiSeq platform. The paper's processing steps were these. Synthetic template baselines were used to correct PCR bias computationally, reads within Hamming distance 2 were collapsed, and singletons that could not be merged were discarded. By aligning reads against IMGT, V, D and J genes, CDR3 length, and insertions or deletions at six rearrangement sites were assigned. Within each subset, clonotype counts were normalized to sorted cell number, and only after that were true diversity and Gini coefficients computed with the tcR R package. Repertoire sharing was quantified using the overlap coefficient calculated on TCRB nucleotide sequences. This immuneACCESS table, as held by TCRdb, lists in-frame sequences with V and J called but not all clones. Of the missing ones, under half trace to an unresolved V gene in checked studies; the others have no known cause. V and J calls plus clone size are reproduced from that table; the DNA served to infer D and trimming. In this sample the table shows 130,000 to 150,000 clones, approximately 13% of which occur a single time. Roughly 1.4% of the sample is in the top ten clones.

This TCR derives from a man between 18 and 29 years old with type 1 diabetes. The sequenced sample was central memory CD4+ T cells from blood. The V and J genes are TRBV28 and TRBJ1-3, with no D gene named confidently. The bases are TGTGCCAGCACTCCCGGTTCCGACGGAGACTCTGGAAACACCATATATTTT. This codes for CASTPGSDGDSGNTIYF. Outside the CDR3, residues come from the reference TRBV28 and TRBJ1-3 proteins, so the full variable domain is: DVKVTQSSRYLVKRTGEKVFLECVQDMDHENMFWYRQDPGLGLRLIYFSYDVKMKEKGDIPEGYSVSREKKERFSLILESASTNQTSMYLCASTPGSDGDSGNTIYFGEGSWLTVV.